This record covers a single T cell receptor (beta chain). The data were taken from a study of blood T cell repertoires in COVID-19. Whole-study context: Acute-phase and convalescent COVID-19 samples originated in the United States, Italy and Spain. T cells, B-cell-depleted T cells, or PBMCs provided the cDNA or gDNA that served as material.

Germline CDR1 is DFQATT and CDR2 is SNEGSKA (reference sequence). This CDR3 comprises 12 residues. Between the trimmed V and J ends, which lost 3 bases and 3 bases, there was a span of 8 bases. TCRdb keeps only in-frame clones here, not all; method: immunoSEQ multiplex PCR. The repertoire holds about 180,000 clones, with 83% as singletons. The sequencing sample was made of peripheral blood. The chain carries TRBV20-1 and TRBJ1-2; D call uncertain. The receptor was isolated from a human donor in a cohort sampled during active COVID-19. DNA of the CDR3: TGCAGTGCTAGTCACGGGGACTATGGCTACACCTTC. This sequence encodes CSASHGDYGYTF.